This record covers a single T cell receptor beta chain. TCRbeta library construction was performed incorporating unique molecular identifiers. Each CDR3 protein gets one entry after TCRdb re-called the PCR reads with MiXCR. The sample has some 120,000 distinct CDR3 sequences, more than 9.5% seen once; the top ten hold around 24%. These data are taken from a study of T-cell reconstitution after alpha-beta-depleted transplantation in children. J gave up 1 base and V 5 bases, and 4 bases lay outside the gene matches. Germline V gene data show CDR1 as SEHNR and CDR2 as FQNEAQ (reference sequence). CDR3 length equals 15 residues.

This specimen consisted of PBMCs, mostly from graft donor cells, obtained 180 days after TCRalphabeta/CD19-depleted stem cell transplant. This clonotype originated in a girl less than two years old who had a stem cell transplant for combined immunodeficiency, so the T cells may come from the graft donor. The genes are TRBV7-9 and TRBJ2-3, with 9 bases that match TRBD1. The CDR3 sequence is CASSRTGGGTDTQYF. CDR3 coding DNA: TGTGCCAGCAGCAGAACAGGGGGCGGCACAGATACGCAGTATTTT.